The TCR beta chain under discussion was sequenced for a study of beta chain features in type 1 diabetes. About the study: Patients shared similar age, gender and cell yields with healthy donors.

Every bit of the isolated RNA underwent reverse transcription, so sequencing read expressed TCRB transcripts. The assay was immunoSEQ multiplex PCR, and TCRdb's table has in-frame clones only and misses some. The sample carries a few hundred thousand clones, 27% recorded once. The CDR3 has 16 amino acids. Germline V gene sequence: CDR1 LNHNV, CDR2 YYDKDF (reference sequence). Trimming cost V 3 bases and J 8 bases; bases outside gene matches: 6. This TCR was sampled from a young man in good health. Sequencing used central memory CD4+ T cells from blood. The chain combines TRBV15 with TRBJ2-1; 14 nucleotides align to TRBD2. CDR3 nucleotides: TGTGCCACCAGCAGGAGACCGGGACTAGCGGGAGATGAGCAGTTCTTC. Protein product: CATSRRPGLAGDEQFF.